Listed here are 25 T cell receptor beta chains from one sample, sequenced in a study of shared clonotypes between healthy human individuals. Clones were read by immunoSEQ multiplex PCR, and TCRdb kept only the in-frame ones, dropping some. The sample has 300,000 or so clones, approximately 79% seen once. The sample was memory CD4+ T cells sorted from blood. Noted subset: CD45RA-negative fraction. These receptors were collected from a man aged 30 to 39 in good health.

The V call is TRBV19, the J call TRBJ2-7; TRBD1 aligns across 9 bases. After removal of 4 bases from V and 5 bases from J, the junction contained 0 bases not matched to a gene. Germline lookup yields CDR1 LNHDA and CDR2 SQIVND (reference sequence). There are 12 residues in the CDR3. The CDR3 bases are TGTGCCAGTAGTAGACAGGGGGACGAGCAGTACTTC. Residues: CASSRQGDEQYF.

J is TRBJ2-7 and V is TRBV19, with D perhaps TRBD1 or TRBD2 (5 bases each). This CDR3 contains 14 residues. The ends were cut back, 3 bases at V and 5 bases at J, with 14 bases in the middle. The germline V gene has CDR1 LNHDA and CDR2 SQIVND (reference sequence). This CDR3 is CASSMGHRTHEQYF. CDR3 bases: TGTGCCAGTAGTATGGGTCACAGGACTCACGAGCAGTACTTC.

This clone was found a few times. The chain has TRBV7-2 and TRBJ2-7; 8 nucleotides line up with TRBD2. With 5 bases clipped from V and 3 bases from J, the junction kept 6 bases outside the gene matches. Germline V gene lookup returns CDR1 SGHTA and CDR2 FQGNSA. This CDR3 has 14 amino acids. The CDR3 nucleotides are TGTGCCAGCAGCCCCCAGCGGGAGAACTACGAGCAGTACTTC. Translating gives CASSPQRENYEQYF.

This clone was seen a few times. The DNA of the CDR3 is TGTGCCAGTAGCTTGGACGGTAGCAATCAGCCCCAGCATTTT. Protein sequence: CASSLDGSNQPQHF. J is TRBJ1-5 and V is TRBV19, with D hard to call. The germline V and J ends were trimmed by 6 bases and 0 bases, with 9 bases remaining between them. This CDR3 is 14 amino acids long. CDR1 is LNHDA, CDR2 SQIVND, per germline (reference sequence).

The chain couples TRBV5-4 to TRBJ1-2; possible D gene TRBD1, 6 bases. The V and J ends lost 0 bases and 1 base respectively, with 16 bases between them. From germline, CDR1 is SGHNT and CDR2 YYREEE (reference sequence). This CDR3 contains 17 residues. The CDR3 loop is CASSLAPPQGGNYGYTF. The CDR3, as DNA: TGTGCCAGCAGCTTGGCCCCCCCACAGGGTGGTAACTATGGCTACACCTTC. Supplemented by reference TRBV5-4 and TRBJ1-2, the full variable domain reads ETGVTQSPTHLIKTRGQQVTLRCSSQSGHNTVSWYQQALGQGPQFIFQYYREEENGRGNFPPRFSGLQFPNYSSELNVNALELDDSALYLCASSLAPPQGGNYGYTFGSGTRLTVV.

This clone was found a few times. The J gene is TRBJ1-5, the V gene TRBV15; 8 nucleotides line up with TRBD1. Germline V gene sequence: CDR1 LNHNV, CDR2 YYDKDF (reference sequence). Trimming took 8 bases from V and 3 from J; bases not matched to a gene: 3. This CDR3 region has 13 residues. CDR3 loop: CATQTGVNQPQHF. In nucleotides, the CDR3 is TGTGCCACCCAGACAGGGGTCAATCAGCCCCAGCATTTT.

J is TRBJ2-7 and V is TRBV11-2, with 8 bases aligning to TRBD2. The V segment lost 6 bases and the J segment 6 bases; nucleotides outside the gene matches: 13. Looked up from germline, CDR1 is SGHAT and CDR2 is FQNNGV. The CDR3 consists of 15 residues. The CDR3, as DNA: TGTGCCAGCAGGGCTGCGGGACTAGTCTATGGCGAGCAGTACTTC. Amino acid sequence: CASRAAGLVYGEQYF.

This clone has more than one count but fewer than ten. J is TRBJ2-7 and V is TRBV16; 10 positions match TRBD1. V lost 1 base, J lost 5 bases, and 5 bases stayed unmatched. Germline CDR1 reads KGHSY; CDR2 reads FQNENV. There are 15 residues in the CDR3. The CDR3 DNA is TGTGCCAGCAGCCAATACACGGACAGGGGGAACGAGCAGTACTTC. Amino acids: CASSQYTDRGNEQYF.

The chain couples TRBV9 to TRBJ2-6; D is ambiguous. CDR1 and CDR2 from the germline V gene are SGDLS and YYNGEE. The CDR3 length is 15 residues. V gave up 7 bases and J gave up 5 bases, with 16 bases separating them. The CDR3 here is CASLIRYSRANVLTF. In DNA, the CDR3 is TGTGCCAGCCTAATTAGGTACAGTCGGGCCAACGTCCTGACTTTC.

The chain has TRBV7-8 and TRBJ1-1; 8 positions agree with TRBD1. Germline loops: CDR1 SGHVS, CDR2 FQNEAQ. The ends lost 5 bases at V and 5 bases at J; junction bases unmatched: 10. The CDR3 is 15 residues long. The CDR3 DNA sequence: TGTGCCAGCAGCCAACCGGACAGGGAAAGAACTGAAGCTTTCTTT. This sequence encodes CASSQPDRERTEAFF.

The table lists this clone with a few counts. The V and J genes are TRBV15 and TRBJ2-7; TRBD1 matches at 7 bases. Germline CDR1 LNHNV, CDR2 YYDKDF (reference sequence). This CDR3 is built from 13 residues. After removal of 5 bases from V and 5 bases from J, the junction contained 6 bases not matched to a gene. The CDR3 nucleotides are TGTGCCACCAGCGTTGAGCAGGGGGACGAGCAGTACTTC. It translates to CATSVEQGDEQYF. Filled out from reference TRBV15 and TRBJ2-7, the complete variable domain reads DAMVIQNPRYQVTQFGKPVTLSCSQTLNHNVMYWYQQKSSQAPKLLFHYYDKDFNNEADTPDNFQSRRPNTSFCFLDIRSPGLGDTAMYLCATSVEQGDEQYFGPGTRLTVT.

The chain employs TRBV18 and TRBJ1-4, with 7 bases lining up with TRBD1. V gave up 0 bases and J gave up 3 bases; unmatched junction bases: 1. Germline CDR1 reads KGHSH; CDR2 reads LQKENI. The CDR3 is 15 residues long. The CDR3 reads CASSPPGQSNEKLFF. As DNA, the CDR3 is TGTGCCAGCTCACCACCGGGACAGTCTAATGAAAAACTGTTTTTT.

The gene calls are TRBV20-1 and TRBJ2-1; D is unclear. The V gene's germline CDR1 is DFQATT and CDR2 SNEGSKA (reference sequence). Between the trimmed V and J ends, which lost 5 bases and 12 bases, there was a span of 14 bases. This CDR3 region has 11 residues. The CDR3 sequence: CSASDRPGQFF. The CDR3 nucleotides read TGCAGTGCTTCTGACCGACCGGGGCAGTTCTTC.

The rearrangement uses TRBV5-4 and TRBJ1-2; TRBD1 is a possible D gene (6 bases). The V gene lost 0 bases and the J gene lost 2 bases, with 11 bases spanning the gap. Looked up from germline, CDR1 is SGHNT and CDR2 is YYREEE (reference sequence). This CDR3 has 15 residues. The CDR3, as DNA: TGTGCCAGCAGCTTGGGGGCAGGGACAAACTATGGCTACACCTTC. Protein product: CASSLGAGTNYGYTF.

V usage is TRBV15 and J usage is TRBJ1-4, with 7 bases aligning to TRBD1. The CDR3 contains 16 residues. Trimming removed 3 bases from V and 4 bases from J; junction bases left unmatched: 8. Germline-derived CDR1 and CDR2 are LNHNV and YYDKDF (reference sequence). CDR3 residues: CATSSERQGLNEKLFF. For the CDR3, the DNA is TGTGCCACCAGCAGCGAGAGACAGGGCCTTAATGAAAAACTGTTTTTT.

The V call is TRBV4-3, the J call TRBJ2-1; 8 bases match TRBD1. With 0 bases clipped from V and 7 bases from J, the junction kept 8 bases outside the gene matches. Germline CDR1 is LGHNA and CDR2 is YSLEER. This CDR3 has 16 amino acids. DNA for the CDR3: TGCGCCAGCAGCCAAGATATCGGACAGGGTAGGAATGAGCAGTTCTTC. As protein: CASSQDIGQGRNEQFF.

V is TRBV7-9 and J is TRBJ2-3, with a possible D match to TRBD2 (5 bases). The CDR3 contains 15 residues. Between the trimmed V and J ends, which lost 2 bases and 1 base, there was a span of 10 bases. Germline-derived CDR1 and CDR2 are SEHNR and FQNEAQ (reference sequence). CDR3 DNA sequence: TGTGCCAGCAGCTTAATTGAGGGAGGCACAGATACGCAGTATTTT. It specifies CASSLIEGGTDTQYF.

The chain combines TRBV11-2 with TRBJ1-1; D remains unclear. Germline assignment: CDR1 SGHAT and CDR2 FQNNGV. The length of the CDR3 is 14 residues. With 1 base removed from V and 5 bases from J, the gap between germline ends came to 11 bases. CDR3 region: CASSLGQVRTEAFF. The CDR3 DNA sequence: TGTGCCAGCAGCTTAGGTCAGGTGAGGACTGAAGCTTTCTTT.

This clone showed up just a few times. The J gene is TRBJ2-1, the V gene TRBV7-9, with D possibly being TRBD1 or TRBD2 (6 bases each). Germline V CDR1 and CDR2: SEHNR, FQNEAQ (reference sequence). V was clipped by 9 bases and J by 6 bases, with 12 bases between them. The CDR3 extends over 12 amino acids. CDR3 sequence: CARGSGANEQFF. The CDR3 DNA reads TGTGCCAGGGGGTCGGGGGCCAATGAGCAGTTCTTC.

The CDR3 DNA is TGTGCCACCCGAGGACATAGTGGGGAAAGTTACACAGATACGCAGTATTTT. Translated: CATRGHSGESYTDTQYF. The chain joins TRBV19 to TRBJ2-3, with D tentatively TRBD1 (5 bases). V gave up 10 bases and J gave up 2 bases, with 25 bases separating them. Germline CDR1 is LNHDA and CDR2 is SQIVND (reference sequence). The CDR3 consists of 17 residues.

This clone showed up many times. The rearrangement joins TRBV4-3 to TRBJ2-2; a weak D match, TRBD2 (5 bases). Trimming cost V 0 bases and J 6 bases, with 17 bases left between them. Germline CDR1 LGHNA, CDR2 YSLEER. CDR3 length equals 17 residues. CDR3 loop: CASSQDFFGGLAGELFF. The CDR3, as DNA: TGCGCCAGCAGCCAAGATTTTTTCGGAGGTTTGGCCGGGGAGCTGTTTTTT.

In this sample, this clone turned up a few times. V and J are TRBV9 and TRBJ2-1, with TRBD2 matching over 12 bases. The germline V gene has CDR1 SGDLS and CDR2 YYNGEE. Trimming cost V 4 bases and J 3 bases; bases outside gene matches: 8. The CDR3 is 17 amino acids. CDR3 amino acids: CASSYSLAGGIYNEQFF. The CDR3 bases are TGTGCCAGCAGCTATTCGCTAGCGGGAGGGATCTACAATGAGCAGTTCTTC.

This chain connects TRBV5-1 to TRBJ2-6; 7 positions agree with TRBD1. The CDR3 is 15 amino acids. The ends lost 5 bases at V and 2 bases at J; junction bases unmatched: 4. CDR1 is SGHRS, CDR2 YFSETQ, per germline. Here the CDR3 DNA reads TGCGCCAGCAGATACGGGACAGCTGGGGCCAACGTCCTGACTTTC. It specifies CASRYGTAGANVLTF.

CDR3 residues: CASSPTPGAPNQPQHF. The CDR3 DNA reads as TGTGCCAGCAGCCCCACCCCCGGGGCGCCTAACCAGCCCCAGCATTTT. The gene calls are TRBV5-5 and TRBJ1-5, with TRBD1 as a possible D gene (5 bases). This CDR3 contains 16 residues. Germline values: CDR1 SGHKS, CDR2 YYEKEE (reference sequence). Trimming stripped 4 bases from V and 7 bases from J, with 21 bases between.

The chain joins TRBV11-2 to TRBJ2-2, with 8 bases lining up with TRBD1. After removal of 6 bases from V and 6 bases from J, the junction contained 9 bases not matched to a gene. Germline loops: CDR1 SGHAT, CDR2 FQNNGV. This CDR3 comprises 15 residues. The CDR3 nucleotides read TGTGCCAGCAGACTACAGGGGGTTCAGGCCGGGGAGCTGTTTTTT. Residues: CASRLQGVQAGELFF.